Shown below are 7 T cell receptor beta chains from a single sample sequenced in a study of blood T cell repertoires in COVID-19. Assay used: immunoSEQ multiplex PCR; TCRdb lists only in-frame clones, some missing. The table records 250,000 or so clones, 85% to 90% of them present only once. The sequencing sample was made of peripheral blood. These receptors came from a woman in her sixties or seventies with COVID-19, enrolled during active disease.

The V and J genes are TRBV4-1 and TRBJ1-4; D gene ambiguous. This CDR3 is 15 amino acids long. The V gene's germline CDR1 is MGHRA and CDR2 YSYEKL. The V end lost 4 bases, the J end lost 1 base, and 10 bases lay between the germline ends. CDR3 loop: CASSPVQRTNEKLFF. The CDR3 DNA follows: TGCGCCAGCAGCCCTGTACAGAGAACTAATGAAAAACTGTTTTTT.

The chain is built from TRBV5-1 and TRBJ1-5, with D possibly matching TRBD1 (5 bases). Germline CDR1 SGHRS, CDR2 YFSETQ. The CDR3 is 15 residues long. Trimming removed 4 bases at V and 0 bases at J, with 11 bases between. The chain's CDR3 is CASSQDSYSNQPQHF. The CDR3 DNA reads as TGCGCCAGCAGCCAAGACAGCTATAGCAATCAGCCCCAGCATTTT.

This rearrangement joins TRBV5-1 to TRBJ1-1; 9 positions agree with TRBD1. This CDR3 is 16 amino acids long. CDR1 and CDR2 (germline): SGHRS, YFSETQ. J gave up 7 bases and V 0 bases, and 10 bases lay outside the gene matches. The chain's CDR3 is CASSLEGPGTGREAFF. The CDR3 region has the DNA TGCGCCAGCAGCTTGGAAGGTCCCGGGACAGGGCGTGAAGCTTTCTTT. The whole variable domain, remainder taken from reference TRBV5-1 and TRBJ1-1, is KAGVTQTPRYLIKTRGQQVTLSCSPISGHRSVSWYQQTPGQGLQFLFEYFSETQRNKGNFPGRFSGRQFSNSRSEMNVSTLELGDSALYLCASSLEGPGTGREAFFGQGTRLTVV.

This sequence joins TRBV7-2 and TRBJ2-5; D is unresolved. The CDR3 is 14 residues long. Germline values: CDR1 SGHTA, CDR2 FQGNSA. Trimming left V 1 base short and J 1 base short, with 7 bases between. The DNA for the CDR3 is TGTGCCAGCAGCTTAGTTCCTATCCAAGAGACCCAGTACTTC. This gives the protein CASSLVPIQETQYF.

V usage is TRBV7-6 and J usage is TRBJ1-5; TRBD1 matches 7 bases. Per the germline V gene, CDR1 is SGHVS and CDR2 is FNYEAQ. This CDR3 is 15 amino acids long. V lost 1 base, J lost 3 bases, and 3 bases stayed unmatched. CDR3 sequence: CASSLGDRYNQPQHF. The DNA of the CDR3 is TGTGCCAGCAGCTTAGGGGACAGATACAATCAGCCCCAGCATTTT.

This chain connects TRBV7-9 to TRBJ2-3; the D gene is possibly TRBD2 (6 bases). From germline, CDR1 is SEHNR and CDR2 FQNEAQ (reference sequence). The ends were cut back, 1 base at V and 2 bases at J, with 13 bases in the middle. The CDR3 is made up of 16 amino acids. CDR3 in amino acids: CASSLDQAGPTDTQYF. The CDR3 DNA follows: TGTGCCAGCAGCTTAGATCAGGCGGGGCCCACAGATACGCAGTATTTT.

This sequence joins TRBV19 and TRBJ2-7; TRBD2 matches at 7 bases. The trim removed 8 bases at V and 5 bases at J, leaving 12 bases unmatched. Germline-derived CDR1 and CDR2 are LNHDA and SQIVND (reference sequence). This CDR3 comprises 14 residues. The CDR3 DNA reads TGTGCCAGTTCCCTCCCGGGGAGGGAGCACGAGCAGTACTTC. It codes for CASSLPGREHEQYF.